This entry concerns a single T cell receptor (beta chain). Antigen: not known. The entry originates in a study of T cell responses to AZD1222 COVID-19 vaccine. Study-wide results and limits: Among those given AZD1222, only six were seropositive at baseline. The breadth and depth of Spike-specific TCRs increased once two AZD1222 doses had been given.

Looked up from germline, CDR1 is GTSNPN and CDR2 is SVGIG (reference sequence). The CDR3 is 17 residues long. Unmatched junction bases numbered 14, after V lost 3 bases and J lost 2 bases. Here immunoSEQ multiplex PCR was the method, and the copy in TCRdb shows in-frame clones only, minus some. The profile shows over 100,000 clones, approximately 90% of them singletons. The chain recombines TRBV30 with TRBJ2-3; 7 bases align to TRBD2. This clonotype was obtained from an adult who received the AZD1222 COVID-19 vaccine. Here the sequenced sample was peripheral blood, taken 28 days after the second AZD1222 dose. DNA for the CDR3: TGTGCCTGGAGCGCCCCGGGGGGAGGGTGGACCACAGATACGCAGTATTTT. It translates to CAWSAPGGGWTTDTQYF.